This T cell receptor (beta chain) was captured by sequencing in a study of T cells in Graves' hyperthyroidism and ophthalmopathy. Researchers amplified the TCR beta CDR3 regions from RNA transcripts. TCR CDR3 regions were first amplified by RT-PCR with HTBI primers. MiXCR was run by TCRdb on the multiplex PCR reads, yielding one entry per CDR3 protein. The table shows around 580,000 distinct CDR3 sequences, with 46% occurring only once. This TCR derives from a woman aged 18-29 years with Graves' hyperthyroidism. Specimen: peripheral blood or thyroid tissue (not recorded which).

This chain's CDR3 is CASSYGRDYGYTF. CDR3 nucleotide sequence: TGTGCCAGCAGCTACGGCAGGGACTATGGCTACACCTTC. The gene calls are TRBV13 and TRBJ1-2; D is perhaps TRBD1 (5 bases). The CDR3 spans 13 residues. In germline, CDR1 is PRHDT, CDR2 FYEKMQ (reference sequence). V was shortened by 4 bases and J by 3 bases, with 9 bases between the two germline ends. The full variable domain, completed using reference TRBV13 and TRBJ1-2, is AAGVIQSPRHLIKEKRETATLKCYPIPRHDTVYWYQQGPGQDPQFLISFYEKMQSDKGSIPDRFSAQQFSDYHSELNMSSLELGDSALYFCASSYGRDYGYTFGSGTRLTVV.